Sequencing of this T cell receptor (beta chain) was carried out in a study of T cell changes during pregnancy in multiple sclerosis. The V end was cut by 4 bases, the J end by 2 bases, with 14 bases between. CDR1 is MNHNY, CDR2 SVGAGI, per germline (reference sequence). This CDR3 has 15 amino acids. TCRdb's table, derived via immunoSEQ multiplex PCR, lists solely in-frame clones and lacks some. The repertoire holds 40,000 to 45,000 clones, with approximately 92% as singletons. Sequenced input: peripheral blood. The sequence came from a female donor with multiple sclerosis, enrolled in a pregnancy study. The rearrangement joins TRBV6-6 to TRBJ1-1, with D tentatively TRBD1 (5 bases). This CDR3 is CASSSGIGANTEAFF. The CDR3, as DNA: TGTGCCAGCAGTTCTGGTATAGGGGCTAACACTGAAGCTTTCTTT.